This T cell receptor (beta chain) appears in the sequencing data of a study of T cells after posttransplantation cyclophosphamide. The study, taken as a whole, reports: Later post-transplant blood repertoires were often dominated by donor CD8+ memory clones. Recipient CMV seropositivity and CMV reactivation strongly tracked TRB clonality.

Libraries were prepared by immunoSEQ multiplex PCR; TCRdb keeps only in-frame clonotypes and omits some of them. Altogether over 20,000 clones are present, around 98% being singletons, with the ten largest covering roughly 0.13%. The naive gate required viable CD3+CD4+ or CD3+CD8+ cells with CCR7+CD45RA+CD45RO-CD95-CD27+CD28+ phenotype. This related bone marrow graft donor gave peripheral blood on the day of marrow donation. Turning to this clone: Its antigen is not known.

Germline CDR1 is SGHTA and CDR2 is FQGTGA. This CDR3 has 17 amino acids. Trimming cost V 5 bases and J 6 bases; bases outside gene matches: 12. Specimen: naive CD4+ T cells sorted from PBMCs. This chain joins TRBV7-3 and TRBJ2-2; the match to TRBD2 covers 10 bases. The TCR was taken from a man aged 45-65 years in good health, CMV-negative, and a related stem cell transplant donor. Here the CDR3 reads CASSPSGRQGSSGELFF. In nucleotides, the CDR3 is TGTGCCAGCAGCCCTAGCGGGAGACAGGGGTCGTCCGGGGAGCTGTTTTTT.